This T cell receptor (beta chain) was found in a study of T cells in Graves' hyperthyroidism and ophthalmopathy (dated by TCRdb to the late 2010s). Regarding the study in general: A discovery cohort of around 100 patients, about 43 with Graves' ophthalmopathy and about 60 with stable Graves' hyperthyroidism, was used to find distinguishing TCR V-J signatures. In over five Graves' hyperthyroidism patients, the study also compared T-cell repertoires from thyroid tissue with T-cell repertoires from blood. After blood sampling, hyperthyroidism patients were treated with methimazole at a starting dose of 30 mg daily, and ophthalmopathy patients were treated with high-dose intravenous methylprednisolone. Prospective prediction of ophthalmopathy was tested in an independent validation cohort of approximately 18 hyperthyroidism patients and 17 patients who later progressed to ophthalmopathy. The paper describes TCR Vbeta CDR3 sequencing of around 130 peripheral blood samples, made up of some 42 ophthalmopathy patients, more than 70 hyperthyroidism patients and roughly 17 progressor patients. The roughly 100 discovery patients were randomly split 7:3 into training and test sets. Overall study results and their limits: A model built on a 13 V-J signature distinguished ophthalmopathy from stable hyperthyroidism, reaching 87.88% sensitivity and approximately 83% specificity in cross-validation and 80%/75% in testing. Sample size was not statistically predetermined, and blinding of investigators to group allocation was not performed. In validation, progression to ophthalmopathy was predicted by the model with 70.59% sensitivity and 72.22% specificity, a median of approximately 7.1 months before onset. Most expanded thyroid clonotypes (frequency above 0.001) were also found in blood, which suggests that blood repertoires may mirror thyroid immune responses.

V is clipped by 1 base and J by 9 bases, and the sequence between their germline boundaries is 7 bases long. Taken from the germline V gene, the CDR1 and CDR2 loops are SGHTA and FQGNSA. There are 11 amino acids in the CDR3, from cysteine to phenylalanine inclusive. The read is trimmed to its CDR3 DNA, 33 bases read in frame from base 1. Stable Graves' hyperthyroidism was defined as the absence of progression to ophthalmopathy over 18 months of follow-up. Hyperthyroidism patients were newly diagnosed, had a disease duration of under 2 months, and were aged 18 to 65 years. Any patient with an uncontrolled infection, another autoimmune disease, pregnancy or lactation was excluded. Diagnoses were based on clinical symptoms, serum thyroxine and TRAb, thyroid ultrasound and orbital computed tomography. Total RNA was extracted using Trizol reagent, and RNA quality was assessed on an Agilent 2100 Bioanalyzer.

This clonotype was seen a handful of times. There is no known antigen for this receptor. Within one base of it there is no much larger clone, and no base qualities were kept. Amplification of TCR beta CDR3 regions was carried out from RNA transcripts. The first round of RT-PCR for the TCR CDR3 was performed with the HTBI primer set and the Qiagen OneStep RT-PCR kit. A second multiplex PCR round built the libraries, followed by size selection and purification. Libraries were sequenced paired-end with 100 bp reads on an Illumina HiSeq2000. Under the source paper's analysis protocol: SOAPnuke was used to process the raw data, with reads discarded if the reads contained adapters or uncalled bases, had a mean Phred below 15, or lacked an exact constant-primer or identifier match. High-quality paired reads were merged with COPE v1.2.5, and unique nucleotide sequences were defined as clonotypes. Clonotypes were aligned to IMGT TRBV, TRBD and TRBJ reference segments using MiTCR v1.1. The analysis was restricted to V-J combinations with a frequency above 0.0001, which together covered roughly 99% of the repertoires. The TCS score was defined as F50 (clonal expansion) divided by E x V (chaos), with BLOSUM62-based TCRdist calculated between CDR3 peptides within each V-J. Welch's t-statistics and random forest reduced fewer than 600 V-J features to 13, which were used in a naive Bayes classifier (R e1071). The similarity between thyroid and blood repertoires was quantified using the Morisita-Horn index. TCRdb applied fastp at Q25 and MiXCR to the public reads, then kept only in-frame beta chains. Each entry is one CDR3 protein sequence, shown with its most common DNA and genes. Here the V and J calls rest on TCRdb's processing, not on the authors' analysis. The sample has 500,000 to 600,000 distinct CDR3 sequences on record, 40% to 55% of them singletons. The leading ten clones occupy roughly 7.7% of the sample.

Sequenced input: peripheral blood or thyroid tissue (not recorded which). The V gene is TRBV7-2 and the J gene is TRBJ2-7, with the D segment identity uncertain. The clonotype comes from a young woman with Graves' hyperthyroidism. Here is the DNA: TGTGCCAGCAGCTTAGGTGGTCCGCAGTACTTC. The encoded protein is CASSLGGPQYF.